Presented here are 9 T cell receptor beta chains from one specimen sequenced in a study of blood T cell repertoires in COVID-19. Assay used: immunoSEQ multiplex PCR; TCRdb lists only in-frame clones, some missing. Seen here are about 250,000 clones, 65% to 90% observed once, and the top ten hold 5% to 6.5%. The sequenced material came from peripheral blood. The source is a man aged 50-59 years with active or convalescent COVID-19.

Regarding this clone: Other nucleotide sequences from this sample produce the same CDR3. The J gene is TRBJ2-7, the V gene TRBV2; 11 nucleotides agree with TRBD1. V was pared by 6 bases and J by 6 bases, with 4 bases of the junction left unmatched. Germline assignment: CDR1 SNHLY and CDR2 FYNNEI. The CDR3 loop spans 13 amino acids. The CDR3 bases are TGTGCCAGCAGCGGACAGGGGGCGGGCGAGCAGTACTTC. This translates into CASSGQGAGEQYF.

Only one count was recorded for this clone. This chain links TRBV11-3 with TRBJ2-7; D gene ambiguous. V was shortened by 1 base and J by 2 bases, with 9 bases between the two germline ends. From germline, CDR1 is SGHNT and CDR2 YENEEA. This CDR3 has 14 residues. The CDR3 is CASSLGFPTYEQYF. The CDR3 nucleotides read TGTGCCAGCAGCTTAGGTTTTCCTACCTACGAGCAGTACTTC.

This rearrangement joins TRBV2 to TRBJ2-7; 10 bases are a match to TRBD2. The CDR3 runs 16 residues. Trimming at V came to 6 bases and at J to 0 bases, leaving 8 bases not matched to a gene. Germline V gene lookup returns CDR1 SNHLY and CDR2 FYNNEI. CDR3 DNA sequence: TGTGCCAGCAGAGCCGGGACTAGCGCAAGCTCCTACGAGCAGTACTTC. This translates into CASRAGTSASSYEQYF. Full variable domain (missing parts from reference TRBV2 and TRBJ2-7): EPEVTQTPSHQVTQMGQEVILRCVPISNHLYFYWYRQILGQKVEFLVSFYNNEISEKSEIFDDQFSVERPDGSNFTLKIRSTKLEDSAMYFCASRAGTSASSYEQYFGPGTRLTVT.

The chain recombines TRBV5-1 with TRBJ2-6; D may be TRBD1 (6 bases). Per germline, CDR1 SGHRS and CDR2 YFSETQ. The germline V and J ends were trimmed by 5 bases and 0 bases, with 21 bases remaining between them. The CDR3 extends over 19 amino acids. In DNA form, the CDR3 reads TGCGCCAGCAGTCCCCCTCCGGGGACACCCCGCTCTGGGGCCAACGTCCTGACTTTC. Protein: CASSPPPGTPRSGANVLTF.

The chain uses TRBV7-6 and TRBJ1-3, with TRBD1 matching 10 bases. Losses at the gene ends were 4 bases for V and 2 bases for J; bases not matched to a gene: 8. The CDR3 loop spans 17 amino acids. The germline V gene encodes CDR1 SGHVS and CDR2 FNYEAQ. CDR3 coding DNA: TGTGCCAGCAGCTCCTCGACAGGGGGCGGGACTGGAAACACCATATATTTT. Protein: CASSSSTGGGTGNTIYF.

The V gene is TRBV25-1, the J gene TRBJ2-3, with D possibly matching TRBD2 (7 bases). The germline gives CDR1 MGHDK, CDR2 SYGVNS. The CDR3 totals 14 residues. V shed 10 bases and J shed 5 bases, with 19 bases lying between them. The CDR3 sequence: CATPPGAGVDTQYF. The CDR3 region has the DNA TGTGCCACCCCCCCAGGGGCGGGAGTAGATACGCAGTATTTT. The whole variable domain, filled in from reference TRBV25-1 and TRBJ2-3, reads EADIYQTPRYLVIGTGKKITLECSQTMGHDKMYWYQQDPGMELHLIHYSYGVNSTEKGDLSSESTVSRIRTEHFPLTLESARPSHTSQYLCATPPGAGVDTQYFGPGTRLTVL.

The chain combines TRBV27 with TRBJ2-5, with 14 bases matching TRBD2. The length of the CDR3 is 22 residues. J lost 3 bases, V lost 0 bases, and 18 bases had no gene match. The germline gives CDR1 MNHEY, CDR2 SMNVEV (reference sequence). Written as DNA, the CDR3 is TGTGCCAGCAGTTTATCGGGCTGGGGGCTGCCGGGGACTAGCGGGAGTGAAGAGACCCAGTACTTC. This codes for CASSLSGWGLPGTSGSEETQYF.

This clone was observed a handful of times. This sample includes further DNA sequences coding for the same CDR3. This chain joins TRBV18 and TRBJ1-5; D possibly corresponds to TRBD1 (6 bases). The V end was cut by 6 bases, the J end by 2 bases, with 11 bases between. The CDR3 runs 14 residues. Germline CDR1 is KGHSH and CDR2 is LQKENI. In DNA form, the CDR3 reads TGTGCCAGCTCCTTACAGGGTGGCAATCAGCCCCAGCATTTT. The encoded protein is CASSLQGGNQPQHF.

The chain recombines TRBV2 with TRBJ2-5; D remains unclear. Trimming removed 8 bases from V and 4 bases from J, with 5 bases in between. There are 10 residues in the CDR3. Germline V gene data show CDR1 as SNHLY and CDR2 as FYNNEI. The CDR3 protein is CASGRETQYF. As DNA, the CDR3 is TGTGCCAGCGGGCGAGAGACCCAGTACTTC. Together with reference TRBV2 and TRBJ2-5, the CDR3 gives the full variable domain: EPEVTQTPSHQVTQMGQEVILRCVPISNHLYFYWYRQILGQKVEFLVSFYNNEISEKSEIFDDQFSVERPDGSNFTLKIRSTKLEDSAMYFCASGRETQYFGPGTRLLVL.